This is a list of T cell receptor beta chains from one sample in a study of cytomegalovirus exposure and HLA in healthy donors. Sequenced by immunoSEQ multiplex PCR; TCRdb stores in-frame clones only, minus some. The sample lists 90,000 to 130,000 clones; around 95% were seen once. Sequencing was carried out using PBMCs. These receptors were taken from a woman aged 18-29 years in good health and CMV-seronegative. Each CDR3 is given with its conserved first and last residue. The D gene is left open where the match is weak. Part of the rows lack a size; the others show once, few, many or a class for expanded clones.

v_call	cdr3_length	j_call	clone_size	d_call	cdr3_aa	cdr3_nt
TRBV28	14	TRBJ1-2	NA	NA	CASSSTGFSYGYTF	TGTGCCAGCAGTTCAACAGGGTTTTCGTATGGCTACACCTTC
TRBV29-1	12	TRBJ1-2	NA	NA	CSARDQGYGYTF	TGCAGCGCGAGAGATCAGGGTTATGGCTACACCTTC
TRBV13	12	TRBJ2-7	NA	TRBD1	CASSGQGNEQYF	TGTGCCAGCAGCGGACAGGGGAACGAGCAGTACTTC
TRBV2	15	TRBJ1-4	NA	NA	CASSVSVAGNEKLFF	TGTGCCAGCAGTGTTTCGGTGGCGGGGAATGAAAAACTGTTTTTT
TRBV7-9	14	TRBJ2-7	NA	NA	CASEQHDTSYEQYF	TGTGCCAGTGAACAGCACGACACCTCCTACGAGCAGTACTTC
TRBV5-1	14	TRBJ1-2	NA	NA	CASRAGTGDYGYTF	TGCGCCAGCCGGGCAGGCACCGGGGACTATGGCTACACCTTC
TRBV4-1	15	TRBJ1-2	NA	TRBD1	CASSVTGEAYYGYTF	TGCGCCAGCAGCGTCACAGGGGAAGCCTACTATGGCTACACCTTC
TRBV7-2	12	TRBJ2-2	NA	NA	CASSLELSELFF	TGTGCCAGCAGCTTAGAGCTCTCAGAGCTGTTTTTT
TRBV7-8	17	TRBJ1-1	NA	TRBD1	CASSPIRGLTGTRGAFF	TGTGCCAGCAGCCCTATTAGGGGATTGACAGGGACCAGAGGGGCTTTCTTT
TRBV6-1	12	TRBJ2-7	few	NA	CASSVTSYEQYF	TGTGCCAGCAGCGTTACATCCTACGAGCAGTACTTC
TRBV6-6	15	TRBJ1-5	NA	NA	CASSLKGASNQPQHF	TGTGCCAGCAGTTTGAAAGGGGCTTCTAATCAGCCCCAGCATTTT
TRBV4-1	12	TRBJ1-1	NA	NA	CGRGSAPPKAFF	TGCGGGAGAGGGTCGGCCCCTCCAAAAGCTTTCTTT
TRBV4-3	17	TRBJ2-1	NA	TRBD2	CASSQDSGTSGVNEQFF	TGCGCCAGCAGCCAAGACTCAGGGACTAGCGGGGTTAATGAGCAGTTCTTC
TRBV2	13	TRBJ2-7	NA	NA	CASPTQQAYEQYF	TGTGCCAGCCCCACCCAGCAGGCCTACGAGCAGTACTTC
TRBV7-6	17	TRBJ2-1	NA	TRBD2	CASSLFTSGGAFDEQFF	TGTGCCAGCAGCTTATTCACTAGCGGGGGGGCCTTTGATGAGCAGTTCTTC
TRBV27	11	TRBJ2-3	NA	NA	CASIAPDTQYF	TGTGCCAGCATAGCCCCAGATACGCAGTATTTT
TRBV27	14	TRBJ1-2	NA	TRBD1	CASRNIGGGYGYTF	TGTGCCAGCAGAAACATAGGGGGCGGCTATGGCTACACCTTC
TRBV5-6	14	TRBJ1-2	NA	NA	CASSPWPGDYGYTF	TGTGCCAGCAGCCCCTGGCCCGGAGACTATGGCTACACCTTC
TRBV11-2	15	TRBJ1-5	NA	TRBD1	CASSPTGVGNQPQHF	TGTGCCAGCAGCCCAACAGGGGTAGGCAATCAGCCCCAGCATTTT
TRBV7-2	14	TRBJ2-7	NA	TRBD1	CASSPRTGDYEQYF	TGTGCCAGCAGCCCCCGGACAGGAGACTACGAGCAGTACTTC
TRBV12-5	17	TRBJ2-2	NA	NA	CASGLVLREANTGELFF	TGTGCTAGTGGTTTGGTACTGAGGGAGGCGAACACCGGGGAGCTGTTTTTT
TRBV7-9	14	TRBJ1-2	once	NA	CASSLGGGGYGYTF	TGTGCCAGCAGCTTAGGTGGGGGAGGGTATGGCTACACCTTC
TRBV19	16	TRBJ2-5	once	NA	CASSIYAGASQETQYF	TGTGCCAGTAGTATATACGCGGGGGCGTCTCAAGAGACCCAGTACTTC
TRBV28	11	TRBJ2-7	NA	TRBD2	CASSFGGGQYF	TGTGCCAGCAGTTTCGGGGGGGGGCAGTACTTC
TRBV7-2	17	TRBJ1-5	NA	TRBD1	CASSLDGTGGSNQPQHF	TGTGCCAGCAGCTTAGATGGGACAGGGGGCAGCAATCAGCCCCAGCATTTT
TRBV9	13	TRBJ1-2	NA	NA	CASSVDSNYGYTF	TGTGCCAGCAGCGTAGACAGCAACTATGGCTACACCTTC